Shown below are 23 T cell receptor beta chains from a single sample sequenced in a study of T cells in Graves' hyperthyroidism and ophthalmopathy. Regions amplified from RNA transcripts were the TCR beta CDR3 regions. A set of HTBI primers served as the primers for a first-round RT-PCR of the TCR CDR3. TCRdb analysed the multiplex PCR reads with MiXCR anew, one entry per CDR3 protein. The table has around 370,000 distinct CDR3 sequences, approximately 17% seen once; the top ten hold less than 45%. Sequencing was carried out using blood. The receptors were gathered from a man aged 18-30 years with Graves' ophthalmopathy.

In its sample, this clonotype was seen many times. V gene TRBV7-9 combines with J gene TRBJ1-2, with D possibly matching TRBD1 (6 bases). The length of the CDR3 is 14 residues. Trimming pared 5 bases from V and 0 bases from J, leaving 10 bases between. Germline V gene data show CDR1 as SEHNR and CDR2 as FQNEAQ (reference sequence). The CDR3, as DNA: TGTGCCAGCAGCCAGACAGGAGCTAACTATGGCTACACCTTC. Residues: CASSQTGANYGYTF.

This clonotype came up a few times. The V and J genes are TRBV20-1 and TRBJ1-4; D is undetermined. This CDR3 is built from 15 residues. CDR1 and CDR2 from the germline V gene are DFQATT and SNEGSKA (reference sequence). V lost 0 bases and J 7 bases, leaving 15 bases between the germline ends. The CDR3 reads CSARDLEGLVEKLFF. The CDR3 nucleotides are TGCAGTGCTAGAGATTTAGAGGGCCTTGTTGAAAAACTGTTTTTT.

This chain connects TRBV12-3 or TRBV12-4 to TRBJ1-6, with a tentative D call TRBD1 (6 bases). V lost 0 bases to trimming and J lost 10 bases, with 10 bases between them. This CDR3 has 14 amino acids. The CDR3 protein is CASSLARGGSPLHF. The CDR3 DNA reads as TGTGCCAGCAGTTTAGCCAGGGGAGGATCACCCCTCCACTTT.

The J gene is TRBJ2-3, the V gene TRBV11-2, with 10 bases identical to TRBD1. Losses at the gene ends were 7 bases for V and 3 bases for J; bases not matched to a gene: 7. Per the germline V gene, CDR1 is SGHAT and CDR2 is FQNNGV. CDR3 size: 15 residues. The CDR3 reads CASTRQGAGTDTQYF. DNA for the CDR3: TGTGCCAGCACCAGACAGGGGGCGGGAACAGATACGCAGTATTTT.

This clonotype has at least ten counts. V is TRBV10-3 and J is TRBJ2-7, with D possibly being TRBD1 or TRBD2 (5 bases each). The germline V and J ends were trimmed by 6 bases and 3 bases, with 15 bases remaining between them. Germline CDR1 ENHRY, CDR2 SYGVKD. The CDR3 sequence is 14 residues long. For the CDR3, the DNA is TGTGCCATCAGGAGGGGACCGGACGACTACGAGCAGTACTTC. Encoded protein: CAIRRGPDDYEQYF.

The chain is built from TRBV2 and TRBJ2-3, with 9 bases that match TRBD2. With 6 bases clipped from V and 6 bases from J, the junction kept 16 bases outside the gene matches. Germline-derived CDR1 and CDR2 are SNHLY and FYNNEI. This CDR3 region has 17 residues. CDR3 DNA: TGTGCCAGCAGCTTAGCTTGGCGCGGGAGGGTACACGATACGCAGTATTTT. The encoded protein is CASSLAWRGRVHDTQYF. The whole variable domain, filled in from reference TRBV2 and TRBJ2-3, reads EPEVTQTPSHQVTQMGQEVILRCVPISNHLYFYWYRQILGQKVEFLVSFYNNEISEKSEIFDDQFSVERPDGSNFTLKIRSTKLEDSAMYFCASSLAWRGRVHDTQYFGPGTRLTVL.

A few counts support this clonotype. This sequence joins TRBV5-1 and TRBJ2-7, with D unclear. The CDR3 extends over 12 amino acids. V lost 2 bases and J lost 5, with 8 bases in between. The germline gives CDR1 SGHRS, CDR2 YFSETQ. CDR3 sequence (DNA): TGCGCCAGCAGCTTTACGTCTGACGAGCAGTACTTC. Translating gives CASSFTSDEQYF.

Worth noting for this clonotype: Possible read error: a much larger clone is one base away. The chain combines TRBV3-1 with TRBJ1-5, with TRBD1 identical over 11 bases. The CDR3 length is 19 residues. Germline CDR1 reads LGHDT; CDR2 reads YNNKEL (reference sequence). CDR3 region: CAGSQDAGQGGNSNQPQHF. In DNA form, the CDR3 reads TGTGCCGGCAGCCAAGATGCGGGACAGGGGGGGAATAGCAATCAGCCCCAGCATTTT.

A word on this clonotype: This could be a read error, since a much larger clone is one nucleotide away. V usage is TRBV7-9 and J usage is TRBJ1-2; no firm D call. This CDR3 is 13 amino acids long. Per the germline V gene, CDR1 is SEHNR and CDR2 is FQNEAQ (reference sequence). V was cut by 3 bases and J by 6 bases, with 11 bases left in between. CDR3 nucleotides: TGTGCCAGCAGCTTGGGTCCAACGAATGGCTACACCTTC. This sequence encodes CASSLGPTNGYTF.

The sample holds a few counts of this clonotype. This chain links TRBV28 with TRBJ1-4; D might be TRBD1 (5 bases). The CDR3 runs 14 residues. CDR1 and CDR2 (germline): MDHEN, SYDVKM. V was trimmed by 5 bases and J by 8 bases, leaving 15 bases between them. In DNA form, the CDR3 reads TGTGCCAGCAGTGGGGGGACTATCTTAGAAAAACTGTTTTTT. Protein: CASSGGTILEKLFF.

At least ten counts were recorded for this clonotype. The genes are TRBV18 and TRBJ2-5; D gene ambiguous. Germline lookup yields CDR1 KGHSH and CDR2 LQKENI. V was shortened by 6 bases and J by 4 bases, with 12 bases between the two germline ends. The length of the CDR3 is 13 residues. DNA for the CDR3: TGTGCCAGCTCGGCGCAGGAGCCAGAGACCCAGTACTTC. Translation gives CASSAQEPETQYF.

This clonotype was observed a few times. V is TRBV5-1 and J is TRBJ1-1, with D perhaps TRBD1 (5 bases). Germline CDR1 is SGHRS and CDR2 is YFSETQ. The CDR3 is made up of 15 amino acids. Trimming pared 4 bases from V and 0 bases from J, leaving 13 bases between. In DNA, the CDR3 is TGCGCCAGCAGCCCGAGGGGACGAATGAACACTGAAGCTTTCTTT. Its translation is CASSPRGRMNTEAFF.

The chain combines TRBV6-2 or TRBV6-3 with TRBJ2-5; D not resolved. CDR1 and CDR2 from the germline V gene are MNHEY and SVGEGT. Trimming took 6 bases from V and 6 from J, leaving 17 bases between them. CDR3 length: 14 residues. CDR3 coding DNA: TGTGCCAGCAGCCCTTACAGCATAGATAAGACCCAGTACTTC. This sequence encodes CASSPYSIDKTQYF.

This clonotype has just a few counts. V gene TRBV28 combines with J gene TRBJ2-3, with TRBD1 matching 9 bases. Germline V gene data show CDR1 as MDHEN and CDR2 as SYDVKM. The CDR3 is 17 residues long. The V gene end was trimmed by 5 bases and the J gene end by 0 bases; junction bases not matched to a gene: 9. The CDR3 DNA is TGTGCCAGCAGTGCGGACAGGGGTAAAGCTAGCACAGATACGCAGTATTTT. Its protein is CASSADRGKASTDTQYF. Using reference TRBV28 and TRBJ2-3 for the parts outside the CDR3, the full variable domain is DVKVTQSSRYLVKRTGEKVFLECVQDMDHENMFWYRQDPGLGLRLIYFSYDVKMKEKGDIPEGYSVSREKKERFSLILESASTNQTSMYLCASSADRGKASTDTQYFGPGTRLTVL.

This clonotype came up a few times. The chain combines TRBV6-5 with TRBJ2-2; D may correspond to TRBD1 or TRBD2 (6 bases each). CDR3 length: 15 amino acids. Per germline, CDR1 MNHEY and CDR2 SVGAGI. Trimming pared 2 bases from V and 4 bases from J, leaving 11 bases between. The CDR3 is CASSYEGGFTGELFF. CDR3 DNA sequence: TGTGCCAGCAGTTACGAGGGGGGATTCACCGGGGAGCTGTTTTTT.

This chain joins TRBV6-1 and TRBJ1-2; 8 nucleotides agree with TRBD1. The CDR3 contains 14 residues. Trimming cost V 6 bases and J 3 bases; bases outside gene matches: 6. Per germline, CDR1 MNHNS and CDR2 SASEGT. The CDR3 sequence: CASRLGQGDYGYTF. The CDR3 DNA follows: TGTGCCAGCAGGTTAGGACAGGGAGACTATGGCTACACCTTC.

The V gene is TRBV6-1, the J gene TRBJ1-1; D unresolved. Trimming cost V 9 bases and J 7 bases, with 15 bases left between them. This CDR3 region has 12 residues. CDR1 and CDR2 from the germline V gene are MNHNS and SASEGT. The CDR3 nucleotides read TGTGCCAGTCGGACCTCCGTCCTTGAAGCTTTCTTT. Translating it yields CASRTSVLEAFF.

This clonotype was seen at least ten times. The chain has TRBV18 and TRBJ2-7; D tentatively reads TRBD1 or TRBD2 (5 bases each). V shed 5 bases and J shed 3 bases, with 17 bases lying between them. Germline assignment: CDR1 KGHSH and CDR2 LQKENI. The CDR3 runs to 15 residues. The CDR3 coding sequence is TGTGCCAGCTCAGTCGGGACCCAGAGGCTCTACGAGCAGTACTTC. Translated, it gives CASSVGTQRLYEQYF.

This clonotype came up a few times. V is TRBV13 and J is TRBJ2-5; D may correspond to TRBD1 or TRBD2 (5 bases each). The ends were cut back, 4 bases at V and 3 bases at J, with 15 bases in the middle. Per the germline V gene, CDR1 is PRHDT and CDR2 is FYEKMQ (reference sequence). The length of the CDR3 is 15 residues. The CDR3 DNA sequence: TGTGCCAGCAGCTCCGGCCCGGGGCCCGAAGAGACCCAGTACTTC. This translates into CASSSGPGPEETQYF.

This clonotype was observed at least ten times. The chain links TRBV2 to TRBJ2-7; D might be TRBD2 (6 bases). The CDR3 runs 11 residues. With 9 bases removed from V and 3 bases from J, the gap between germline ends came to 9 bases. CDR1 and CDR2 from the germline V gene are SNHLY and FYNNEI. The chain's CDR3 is CASGRIYEQYF. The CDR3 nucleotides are TGTGCCAGTGGGAGGATCTACGAGCAGTACTTC.

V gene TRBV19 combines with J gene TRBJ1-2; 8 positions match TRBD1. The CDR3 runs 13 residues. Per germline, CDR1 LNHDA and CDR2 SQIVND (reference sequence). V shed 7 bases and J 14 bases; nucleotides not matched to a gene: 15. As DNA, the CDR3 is TGTGCCAGTACCCCGACAGGGGTGGACGGAGTTACCTTC. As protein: CASTPTGVDGVTF.

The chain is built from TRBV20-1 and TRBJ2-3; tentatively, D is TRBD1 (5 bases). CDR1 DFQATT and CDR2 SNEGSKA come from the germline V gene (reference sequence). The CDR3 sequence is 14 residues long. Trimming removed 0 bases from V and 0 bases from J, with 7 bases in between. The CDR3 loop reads CSARDQGSTDTQYF. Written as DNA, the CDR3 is TGCAGTGCTAGAGATCAGGGCAGCACAGATACGCAGTATTTT.

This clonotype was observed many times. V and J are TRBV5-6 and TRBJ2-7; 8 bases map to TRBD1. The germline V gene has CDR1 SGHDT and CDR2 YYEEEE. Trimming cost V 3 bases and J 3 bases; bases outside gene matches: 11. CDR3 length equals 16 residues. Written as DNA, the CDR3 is TGTGCCAGCAGCTCGTTCGACAGGGGACCCCTCTACGAGCAGTACTTC. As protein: CASSSFDRGPLYEQYF. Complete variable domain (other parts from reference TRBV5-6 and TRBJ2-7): DAGVTQSPTHLIKTRGQQVTLRCSPKSGHDTVSWYQQALGQGPQFIFQYYEEEERQRGNFPDRFSGHQFPNYSSELNVNALLLGDSALYLCASSSFDRGPLYEQYFGPGTRLTVT.